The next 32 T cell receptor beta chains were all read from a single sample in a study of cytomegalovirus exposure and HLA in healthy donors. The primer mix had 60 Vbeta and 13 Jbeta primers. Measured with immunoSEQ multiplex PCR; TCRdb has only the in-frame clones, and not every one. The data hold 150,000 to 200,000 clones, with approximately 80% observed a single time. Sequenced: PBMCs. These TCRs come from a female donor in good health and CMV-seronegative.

CDR3 residues: CASRPITDRVNEQFF. The CDR3 nucleotides are TGTGCCAGCAGACCAATTACCGACAGGGTCAATGAGCAGTTCTTC. J is TRBJ2-1 and V is TRBV6-1; 7 bases are shared with TRBD1. Trimming cost V 6 bases and J 6 bases; bases outside gene matches: 11. This CDR3 region has 15 residues. CDR1 is MNHNS, CDR2 SASEGT, per germline.

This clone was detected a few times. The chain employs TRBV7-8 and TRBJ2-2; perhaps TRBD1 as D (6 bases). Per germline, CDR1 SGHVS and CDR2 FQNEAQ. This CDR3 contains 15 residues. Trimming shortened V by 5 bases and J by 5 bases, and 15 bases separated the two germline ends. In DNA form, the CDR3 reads TGTGCCAGCAGCCTAAGAAGAAGGGGGACCGGGGAGCTGTTTTTT. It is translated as CASSLRRRGTGELFF.

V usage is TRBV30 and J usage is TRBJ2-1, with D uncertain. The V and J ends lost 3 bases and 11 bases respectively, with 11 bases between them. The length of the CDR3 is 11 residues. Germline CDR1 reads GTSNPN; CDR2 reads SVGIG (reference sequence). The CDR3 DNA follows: TGTGCCTGGAGCCCCCAGACAAAGCAGTTCTTC. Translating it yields CAWSPQTKQFF.

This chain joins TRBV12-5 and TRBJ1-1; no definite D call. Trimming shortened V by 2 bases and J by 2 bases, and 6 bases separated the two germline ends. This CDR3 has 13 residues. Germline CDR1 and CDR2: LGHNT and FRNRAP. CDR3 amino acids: CASGLSPNTEAFF. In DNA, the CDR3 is TGTGCTAGTGGTTTGTCTCCTAACACTGAAGCTTTCTTT.

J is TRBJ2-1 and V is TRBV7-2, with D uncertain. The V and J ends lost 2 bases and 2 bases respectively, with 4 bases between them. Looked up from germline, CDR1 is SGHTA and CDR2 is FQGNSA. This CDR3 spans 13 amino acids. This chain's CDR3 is CASSLQAYNEQFF. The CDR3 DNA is TGTGCCAGCAGCTTACAGGCCTACAATGAGCAGTTCTTC.

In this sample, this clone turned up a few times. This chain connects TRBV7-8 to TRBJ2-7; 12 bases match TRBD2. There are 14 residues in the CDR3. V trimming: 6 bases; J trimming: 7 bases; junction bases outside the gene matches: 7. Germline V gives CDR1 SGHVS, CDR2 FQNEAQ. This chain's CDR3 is CASRPLAGGFEQYF. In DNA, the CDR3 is TGTGCCAGCAGACCACTAGCGGGAGGATTTGAGCAGTACTTC. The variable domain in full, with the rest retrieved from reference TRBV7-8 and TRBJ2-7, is GAGVSQSPRYKVAKRGQDVALRCDPISGHVSLFWYQQALGQGPEFLTYFQNEAQLDKSGLPSDRFFAERPEGSVSTLKIQRTQQEDSAVYLCASRPLAGGFEQYFGPGTRLTVT.

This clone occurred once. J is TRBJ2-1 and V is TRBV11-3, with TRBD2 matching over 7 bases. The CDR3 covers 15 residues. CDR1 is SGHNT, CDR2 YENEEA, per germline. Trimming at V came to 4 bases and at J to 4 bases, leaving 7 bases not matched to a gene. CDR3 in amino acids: CASSYAGGWYNEQFF. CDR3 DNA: TGTGCCAGCAGCTACGCCGGGGGGTGGTACAATGAGCAGTTCTTC.

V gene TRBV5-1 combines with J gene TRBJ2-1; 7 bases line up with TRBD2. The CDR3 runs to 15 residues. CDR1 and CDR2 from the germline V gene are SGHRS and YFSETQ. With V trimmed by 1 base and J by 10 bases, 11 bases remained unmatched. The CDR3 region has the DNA TGCGCCAGCAGCTTGACTAGCGCCAATCCGGGAGAGCAGTTCTTC. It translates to CASSLTSANPGEQFF.

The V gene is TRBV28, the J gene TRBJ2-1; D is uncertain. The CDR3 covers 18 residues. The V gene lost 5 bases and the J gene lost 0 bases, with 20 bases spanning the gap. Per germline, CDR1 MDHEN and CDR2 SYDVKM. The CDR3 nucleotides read TGTGCCAGCAGTCCCCCCCGCGATAGGCTAGTCTCCTACAATGAGCAGTTCTTC. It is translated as CASSPPRDRLVSYNEQFF. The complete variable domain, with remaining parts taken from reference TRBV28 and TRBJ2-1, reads DVKVTQSSRYLVKRTGEKVFLECVQDMDHENMFWYRQDPGLGLRLIYFSYDVKMKEKGDIPEGYSVSREKKERFSLILESASTNQTSMYLCASSPPRDRLVSYNEQFFGPGTRLTVL.

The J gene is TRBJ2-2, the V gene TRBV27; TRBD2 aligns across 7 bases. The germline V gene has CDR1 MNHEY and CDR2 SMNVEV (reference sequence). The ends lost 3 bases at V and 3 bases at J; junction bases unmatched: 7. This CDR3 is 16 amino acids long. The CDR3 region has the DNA TGTGCCAGCAGTTTCCTTGCGGGGGTCTACACCGGGGAGCTGTTTTTT. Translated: CASSFLAGVYTGELFF.

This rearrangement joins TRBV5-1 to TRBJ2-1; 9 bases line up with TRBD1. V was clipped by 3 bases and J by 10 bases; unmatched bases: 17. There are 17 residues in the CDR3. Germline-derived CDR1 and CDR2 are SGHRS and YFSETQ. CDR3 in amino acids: CASSSDLQGARRREQFF. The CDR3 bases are TGCGCCAGCAGCTCGGATTTACAGGGGGCGCGGAGGAGAGAGCAGTTCTTC.

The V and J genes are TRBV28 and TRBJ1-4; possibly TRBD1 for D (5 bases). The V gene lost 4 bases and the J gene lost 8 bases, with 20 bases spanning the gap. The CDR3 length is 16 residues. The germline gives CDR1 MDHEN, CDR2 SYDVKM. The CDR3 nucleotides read TGTGCCAGCAGTTCCTTTGAGGGCGGGGGACCCGAAAAACTGTTTTTT. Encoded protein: CASSSFEGGGPEKLFF.

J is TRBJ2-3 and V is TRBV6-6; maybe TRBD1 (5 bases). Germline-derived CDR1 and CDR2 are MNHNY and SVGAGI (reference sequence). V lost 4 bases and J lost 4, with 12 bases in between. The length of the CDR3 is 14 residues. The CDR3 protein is CASSFPGFSDTQYF. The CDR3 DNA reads TGTGCCAGCAGTTTCCCAGGGTTCTCAGATACGCAGTATTTT.

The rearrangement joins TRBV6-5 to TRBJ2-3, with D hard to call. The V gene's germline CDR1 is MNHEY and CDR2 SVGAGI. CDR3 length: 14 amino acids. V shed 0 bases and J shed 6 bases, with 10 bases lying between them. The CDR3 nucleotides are TGTGCCAGCAGTTACTCGTACGGTGTGGATACGCAGTATTTT. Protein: CASSYSYGVDTQYF.

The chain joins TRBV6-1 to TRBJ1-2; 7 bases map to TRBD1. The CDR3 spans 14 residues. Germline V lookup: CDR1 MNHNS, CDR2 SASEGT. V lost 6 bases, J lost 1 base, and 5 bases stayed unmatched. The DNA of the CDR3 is TGTGCCAGCAGCGAACAGGGGATTAACTATGGCTACACCTTC. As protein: CASSEQGINYGYTF.

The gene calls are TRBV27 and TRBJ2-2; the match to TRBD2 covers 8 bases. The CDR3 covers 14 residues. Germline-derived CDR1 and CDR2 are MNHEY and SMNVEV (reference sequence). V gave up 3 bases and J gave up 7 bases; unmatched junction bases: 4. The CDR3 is CASSFGGGIGELFF. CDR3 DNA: TGTGCCAGCAGTTTCGGCGGGGGGATCGGGGAGCTGTTTTTT.

CDR3 bases: TGTGCCAGCAGCTTAATCCGGGGCTATGGCTACACCTTC. Protein sequence: CASSLIRGYGYTF. This sequence joins TRBV13 and TRBJ1-2; no clear D. Between the trimmed V and J ends, which lost 2 bases and 4 bases, there was a span of 8 bases. The CDR3 loop spans 13 amino acids. Germline CDR1 reads PRHDT; CDR2 reads FYEKMQ (reference sequence).

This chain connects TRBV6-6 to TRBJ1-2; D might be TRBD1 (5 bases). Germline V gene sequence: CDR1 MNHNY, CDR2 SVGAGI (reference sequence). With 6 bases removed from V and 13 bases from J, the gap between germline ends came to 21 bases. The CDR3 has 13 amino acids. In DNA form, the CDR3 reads TGTGCCAGCAGCTACCGGGGAGGGGAAGTAGGCACCTTC. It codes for CASSYRGGEVGTF.

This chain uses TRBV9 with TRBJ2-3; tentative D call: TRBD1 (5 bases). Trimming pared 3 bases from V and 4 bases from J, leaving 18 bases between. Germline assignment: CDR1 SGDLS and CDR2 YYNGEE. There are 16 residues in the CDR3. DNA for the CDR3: TGTGCCAGCAGCGCACTGGGGCTGGGGATAGCAGATACGCAGTATTTT. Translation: CASSALGLGIADTQYF.

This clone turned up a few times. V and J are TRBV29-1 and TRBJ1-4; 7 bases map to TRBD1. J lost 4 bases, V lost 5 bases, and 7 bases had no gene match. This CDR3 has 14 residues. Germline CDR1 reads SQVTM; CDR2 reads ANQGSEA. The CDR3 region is CSVTKTGVNEKLFF. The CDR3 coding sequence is TGCAGCGTTACAAAAACAGGGGTTAATGAAAAACTGTTTTTT.

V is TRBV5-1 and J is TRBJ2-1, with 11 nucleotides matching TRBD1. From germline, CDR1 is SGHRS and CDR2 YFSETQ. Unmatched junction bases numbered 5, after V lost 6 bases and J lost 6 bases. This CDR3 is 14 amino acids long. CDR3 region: CASNAGTGGNEQFF. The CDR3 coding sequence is TGCGCCAGCAATGCCGGGACAGGGGGCAATGAGCAGTTCTTC.

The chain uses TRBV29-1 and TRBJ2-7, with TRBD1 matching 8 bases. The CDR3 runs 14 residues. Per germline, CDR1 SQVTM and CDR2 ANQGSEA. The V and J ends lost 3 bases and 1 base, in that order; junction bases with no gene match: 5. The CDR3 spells CSVDRGQGSYEQYF. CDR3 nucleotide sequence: TGCAGCGTTGATAGAGGACAGGGATCCTACGAGCAGTACTTC.

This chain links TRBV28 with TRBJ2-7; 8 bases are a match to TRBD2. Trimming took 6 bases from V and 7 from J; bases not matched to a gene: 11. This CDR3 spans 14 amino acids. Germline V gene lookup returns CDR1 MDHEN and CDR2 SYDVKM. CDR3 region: CASSSGGQPGEQYF. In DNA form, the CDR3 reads TGTGCCAGCAGCAGCGGGGGACAACCAGGGGAGCAGTACTTC.

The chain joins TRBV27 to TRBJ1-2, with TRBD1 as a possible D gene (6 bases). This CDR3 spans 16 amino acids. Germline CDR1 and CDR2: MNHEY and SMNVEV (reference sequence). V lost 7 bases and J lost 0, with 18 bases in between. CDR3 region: CASTQIGGGTNYGYTF. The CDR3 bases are TGTGCCAGCACCCAGATAGGCGGGGGCACTAACTATGGCTACACCTTC.

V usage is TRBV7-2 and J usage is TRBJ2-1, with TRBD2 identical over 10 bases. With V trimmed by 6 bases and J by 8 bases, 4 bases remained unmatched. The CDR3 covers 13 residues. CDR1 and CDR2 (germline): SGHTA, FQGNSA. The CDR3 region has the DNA TGTGCCAGCAGAGCGGGGGGGCAAGATGAGCAGTTCTTC. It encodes CASRAGGQDEQFF.

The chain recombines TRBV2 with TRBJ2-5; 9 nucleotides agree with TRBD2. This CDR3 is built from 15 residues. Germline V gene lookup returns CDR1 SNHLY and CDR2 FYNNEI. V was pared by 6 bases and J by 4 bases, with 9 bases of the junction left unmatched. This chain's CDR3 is CASREGAGGIETQYF. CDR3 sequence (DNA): TGTGCCAGCAGGGAGGGGGCGGGGGGGATAGAGACCCAGTACTTC.

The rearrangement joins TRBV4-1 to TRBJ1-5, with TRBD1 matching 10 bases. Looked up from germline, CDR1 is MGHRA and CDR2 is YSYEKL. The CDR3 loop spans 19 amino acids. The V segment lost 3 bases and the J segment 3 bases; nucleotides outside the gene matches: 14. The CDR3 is CASSHPGQGSPDLNQPQHF. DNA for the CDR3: TGCGCCAGCAGCCATCCGGGACAGGGGTCTCCGGACCTCAATCAGCCCCAGCATTTT.

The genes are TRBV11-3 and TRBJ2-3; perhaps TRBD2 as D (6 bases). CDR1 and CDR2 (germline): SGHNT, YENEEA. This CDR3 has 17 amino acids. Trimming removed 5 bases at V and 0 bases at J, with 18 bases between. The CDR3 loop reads CASSELRVAASTDTQYF. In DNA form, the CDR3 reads TGTGCCAGCAGCGAGTTGCGGGTAGCGGCTAGCACAGATACGCAGTATTTT.

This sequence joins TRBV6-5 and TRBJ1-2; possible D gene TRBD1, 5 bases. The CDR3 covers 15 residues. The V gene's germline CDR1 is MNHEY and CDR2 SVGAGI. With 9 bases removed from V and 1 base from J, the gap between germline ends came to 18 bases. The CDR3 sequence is CASQTSTGLNYGYTF. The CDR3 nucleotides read TGTGCCAGTCAGACAAGTACAGGCCTTAACTATGGCTACACCTTC.

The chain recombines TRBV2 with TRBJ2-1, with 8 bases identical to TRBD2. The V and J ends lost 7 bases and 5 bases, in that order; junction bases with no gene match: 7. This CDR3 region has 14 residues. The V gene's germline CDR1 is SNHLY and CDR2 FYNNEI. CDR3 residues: CASKWGGGNNEQFF. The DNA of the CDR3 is TGTGCCAGCAAGTGGGGCGGGGGGAACAATGAGCAGTTCTTC.

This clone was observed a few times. CDR3 protein: CASSQGGGGVEAFF. The CDR3 nucleotides are TGCGCCAGCAGCCAAGGAGGGGGAGGGGTTGAAGCTTTCTTT. V and J are TRBV4-1 and TRBJ1-1; possible D gene TRBD1, 6 bases. The V gene lost 1 base and the J gene lost 7 bases, with 13 bases spanning the gap. CDR1 and CDR2 (germline): MGHRA, YSYEKL. The CDR3 covers 14 residues.

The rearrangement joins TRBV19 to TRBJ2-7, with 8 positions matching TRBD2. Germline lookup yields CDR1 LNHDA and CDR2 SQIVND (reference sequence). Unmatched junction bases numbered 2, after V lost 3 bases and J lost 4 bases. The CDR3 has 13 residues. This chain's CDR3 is CASSMGLEYEQYF. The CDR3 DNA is TGTGCCAGTAGTATGGGACTAGAATACGAGCAGTACTTC.